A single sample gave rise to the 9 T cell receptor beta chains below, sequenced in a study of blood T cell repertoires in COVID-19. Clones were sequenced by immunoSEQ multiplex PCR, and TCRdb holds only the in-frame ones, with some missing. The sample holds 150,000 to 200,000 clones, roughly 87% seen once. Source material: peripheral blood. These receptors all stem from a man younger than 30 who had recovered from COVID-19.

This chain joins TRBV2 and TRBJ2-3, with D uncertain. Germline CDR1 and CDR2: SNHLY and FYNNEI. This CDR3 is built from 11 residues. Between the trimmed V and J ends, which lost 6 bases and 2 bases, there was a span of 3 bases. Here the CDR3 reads CASRYTDTQYF. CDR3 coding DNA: TGTGCCAGCAGATACACAGATACGCAGTATTTT.

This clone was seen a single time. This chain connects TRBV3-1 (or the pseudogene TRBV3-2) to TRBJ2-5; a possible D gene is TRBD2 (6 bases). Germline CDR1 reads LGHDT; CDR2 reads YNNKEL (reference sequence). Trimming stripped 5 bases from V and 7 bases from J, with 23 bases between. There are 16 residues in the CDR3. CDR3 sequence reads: CASSSGLAITPGTQYF. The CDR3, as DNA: TGTGCCAGCAGCTCCGGGCTAGCGATTACCCCTGGGACCCAGTACTTC.

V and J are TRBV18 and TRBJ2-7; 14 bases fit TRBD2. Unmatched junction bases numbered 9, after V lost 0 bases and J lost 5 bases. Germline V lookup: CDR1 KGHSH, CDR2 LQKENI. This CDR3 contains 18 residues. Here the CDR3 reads CASSPPFEPGLAGDEQYF. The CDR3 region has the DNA TGTGCCAGCTCACCACCATTTGAACCGGGACTAGCGGGAGACGAGCAGTACTTC.

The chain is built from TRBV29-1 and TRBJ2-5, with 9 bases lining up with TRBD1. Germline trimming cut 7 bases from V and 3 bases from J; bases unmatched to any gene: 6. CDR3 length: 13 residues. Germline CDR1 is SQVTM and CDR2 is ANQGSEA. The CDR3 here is CSAQRTGEETQYF. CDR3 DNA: TGCAGCGCTCAAAGGACAGGGGAAGAGACCCAGTACTTC.

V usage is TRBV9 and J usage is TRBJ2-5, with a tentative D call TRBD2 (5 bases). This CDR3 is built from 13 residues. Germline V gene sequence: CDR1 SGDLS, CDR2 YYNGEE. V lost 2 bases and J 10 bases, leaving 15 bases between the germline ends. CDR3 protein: CASSVGSPGLQYF. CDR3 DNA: TGTGCCAGCAGCGTTGGGTCCCCCGGACTCCAGTACTTC.

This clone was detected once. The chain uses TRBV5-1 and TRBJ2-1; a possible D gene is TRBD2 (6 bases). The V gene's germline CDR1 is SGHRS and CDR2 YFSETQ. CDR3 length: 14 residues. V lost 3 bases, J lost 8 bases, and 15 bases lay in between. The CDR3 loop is CASSSYSPGDEQFF. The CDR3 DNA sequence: TGCGCCAGCAGCTCCTATAGCCCGGGAGATGAGCAGTTCTTC.

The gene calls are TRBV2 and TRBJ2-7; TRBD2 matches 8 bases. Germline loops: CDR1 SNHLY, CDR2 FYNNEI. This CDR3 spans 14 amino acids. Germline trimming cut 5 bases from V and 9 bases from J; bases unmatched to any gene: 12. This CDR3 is CASSISGTPLGQYF. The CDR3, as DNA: TGTGCCAGCAGTATTAGCGGGACCCCGCTGGGGCAGTACTTC.

The CDR3 DNA follows: TGTGCCAGCAGCCCCAGACTAGCGGGAGGGGAGACCCAGTACTTC. Translated, it gives CASSPRLAGGETQYF. The rearrangement uses TRBV3-1 (or the pseudogene TRBV3-2) and TRBJ2-5; 14 nucleotides align to TRBD2. The CDR3 runs 15 residues. Germline assignment: CDR1 LGHDT and CDR2 YNNKEL (reference sequence). Unmatched junction bases numbered 3, after V lost 4 bases and J lost 5 bases.

CDR3 loop: CASSPGGGETQYF. The CDR3 bases are TGTGCCAGCTCACCAGGAGGCGGAGAGACCCAGTACTTC. The rearrangement joins TRBV18 to TRBJ2-5, with D perhaps TRBD2 (5 bases). There are 13 residues in the CDR3. Trimming removed 2 bases at V and 4 bases at J, with 8 bases between. Germline assignment: CDR1 KGHSH and CDR2 LQKENI. Combining the CDR3 with reference TRBV18 and TRBJ2-5 gives the whole variable domain NAGVMQNPRHLVRRRGQEARLRCSPMKGHSHVYWYRQLPEEGLKFMVYLQKENIIDESGMPKERFSAEFPKEGPSILRIQQVVRGDSAAYFCASSPGGGETQYFGPGTRLLVL.